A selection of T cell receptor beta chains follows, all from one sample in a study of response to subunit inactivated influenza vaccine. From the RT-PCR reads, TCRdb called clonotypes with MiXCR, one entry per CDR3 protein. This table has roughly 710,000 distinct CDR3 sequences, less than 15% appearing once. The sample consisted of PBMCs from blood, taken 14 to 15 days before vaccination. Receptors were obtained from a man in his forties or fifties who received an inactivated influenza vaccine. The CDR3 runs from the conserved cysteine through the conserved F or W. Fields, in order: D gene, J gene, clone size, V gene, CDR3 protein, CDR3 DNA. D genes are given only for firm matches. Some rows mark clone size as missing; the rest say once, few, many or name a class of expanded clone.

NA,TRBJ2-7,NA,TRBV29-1,CSFLGLEYEQYF,TGCAGCTTCTTAGGCCTGGAGTACGAGCAGTACTTC
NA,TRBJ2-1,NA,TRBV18,CASSPGGEGDRNEQFF,TGTGCCAGCTCACCAGGGGGAGAGGGGGATCGCAATGAGCAGTTCTTC
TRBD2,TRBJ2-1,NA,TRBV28,CASSLSGVRGVGFF,TGTGCCAGCAGTTTATCGGGGGTGCGGGGGGTTGGGTTCTTC
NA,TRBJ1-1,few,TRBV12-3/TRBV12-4,CASGAQGLNTEAFF,TGTGCCAGCGGGGCACAGGGCCTGAACACTGAAGCTTTCTTT
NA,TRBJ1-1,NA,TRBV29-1,CSVKQIQNTEAFF,TGCAGCGTTAAACAGATACAGAACACTGAAGCTTTCTTT
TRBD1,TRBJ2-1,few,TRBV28,CASARQGRNEQFF,TGTGCCAGCGCGAGACAGGGGAGGAATGAGCAGTTCTTC
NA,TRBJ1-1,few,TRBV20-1,CSAPNPGVTPEAFF,TGCAGTGCTCCTAATCCGGGAGTTACCCCTGAAGCTTTCTTT
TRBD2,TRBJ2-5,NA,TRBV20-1,CSARDRKRESGQETQYF,TGCAGTGCTAGAGATCGGAAGCGGGAGAGCGGTCAAGAGACCCAGTACTTC
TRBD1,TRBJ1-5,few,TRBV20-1,CSARRTGSSNQPQHF,TGCAGTGCTAGACGGACAGGGAGTAGCAATCAGCCCCAGCATTTT
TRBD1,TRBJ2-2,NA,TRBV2,CASSVAGQGMGGELFF,TGTGCCAGCAGTGTAGCGGGACAGGGGATGGGCGGGGAGCTGTTTTTT
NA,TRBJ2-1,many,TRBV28,CASSLSARSANEQFF,TGTGCCAGCAGTTTAAGCGCCCGATCAGCCAATGAGCAGTTCTTC
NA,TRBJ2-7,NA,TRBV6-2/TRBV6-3,CASSTPLRGASYEQYF,TGTGCCAGCAGTACCCCCCTCAGGGGCGCCTCCTACGAGCAGTACTTC
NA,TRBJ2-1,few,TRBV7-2,CASSLVMRLVNDEQFF,TGTGCCAGCAGCTTAGTTATGCGGCTAGTTAACGATGAGCAGTTCTTC
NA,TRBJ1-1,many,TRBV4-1,CASSQGGGRRTEAFF,TGCGCCAGCAGCCAAGGGGGGGGACGGAGGACTGAAGCTTTCTTT
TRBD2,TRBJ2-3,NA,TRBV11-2,CASSFSLAGGYFDTDTQYF,TGTGCCAGCAGCTTCTCACTAGCGGGGGGGTATTTTGACACAGATACGCAGTATTTT
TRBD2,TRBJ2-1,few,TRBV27,CASGLAGVLEQFF,TGTGCCAGCGGACTAGCGGGAGTGCTCGAGCAGTTCTTC
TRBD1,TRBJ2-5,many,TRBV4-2,CASSQEYRGPETQYF,TGTGCCAGCAGCCAAGAGTACAGGGGGCCAGAGACCCAGTACTTC
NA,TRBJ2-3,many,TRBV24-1,CATSLGETPSTDTQYF,TGTGCCACCAGTCTGGGGGAGACACCTAGCACAGATACGCAGTATTTT
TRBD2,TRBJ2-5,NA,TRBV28,CASTIGGGETQYF,TGTGCCAGCACCATCGGGGGGGGGGAGACCCAGTACTTC
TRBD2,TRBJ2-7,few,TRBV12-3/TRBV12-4,CASSQFRTSGYEQYF,TGTGCCAGCAGTCAATTTCGGACTAGCGGTTACGAGCAGTACTTC
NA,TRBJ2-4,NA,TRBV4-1,CASSQDNRAKNIQYF,TGCGCCAGCAGCCAAGATAACAGAGCCAAAAACATTCAGTACTTC
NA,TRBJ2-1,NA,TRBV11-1,CASSPAAVWESGFNEQFF,TGTGCCAGCAGCCCCGCGGCGGTTTGGGAGTCTGGCTTCAATGAGCAGTTCTTC
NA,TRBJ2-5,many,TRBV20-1,CSASSETQYF,TGCAGTGCTAGTTCCGAGACCCAGTACTTC
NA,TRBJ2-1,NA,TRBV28,CASSLCVSKVCEQFF,TGTGCCAGCAGTTTATGTGTCTCCAAGGTCTGTGAGCAGTTCTTC
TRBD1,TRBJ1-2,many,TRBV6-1,CASSRGQTTLATYGYTF,TGTGCCAGCAGTAGGGGACAGACTACGTTAGCGACTTATGGCTACACCTTC
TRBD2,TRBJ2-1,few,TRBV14,CASSQRGGAGEQFF,TGTGCCAGCAGCCAGCGCGGGGGGGCAGGTGAGCAGTTCTTC
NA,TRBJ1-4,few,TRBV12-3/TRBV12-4,CASSPVGKGKLFF,TGTGCCAGCAGCCCCGTTGGCAAGGGAAAACTGTTTTTT
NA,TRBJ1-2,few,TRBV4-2,CASSQDDYGYTF,TGTGCCAGCAGCCAAGACGACTATGGCTACACCTTC
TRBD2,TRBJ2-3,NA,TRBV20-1,CSARATGGLSNTDTQYF,TGCAGTGCTAGAGCGACGGGGGGATTATCGAACACAGATACGCAGTATTTT
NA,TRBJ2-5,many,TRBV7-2,CASSLTRLDPEYF,TGTGCCAGCAGCTTAACCCGACTAGACCCAGAGTACTTC
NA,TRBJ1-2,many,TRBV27,CASSFGFMGSGYGYTF,TGTGCCAGCAGTTTCGGATTCATGGGCTCTGGCTATGGCTACACCTTC
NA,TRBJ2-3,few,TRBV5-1,CASSLHQKQLASTDTQYF,TGCGCCAGCAGCTTACACCAAAAACAGCTAGCAAGCACAGATACGCAGTATTTT
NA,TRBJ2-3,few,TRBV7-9,CASSIRLDTQYF,TGTGCCAGCAGCATCAGACTGGATACGCAGTATTTT
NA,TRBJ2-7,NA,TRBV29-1,CSVEIGLTYEQYF,TGCAGCGTTGAGATTGGCCTTACCTACGAGCAGTACTTC
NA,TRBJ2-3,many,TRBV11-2,CASSLTSRPQYF,TGTGCCAGCAGCTTAACCTCGAGGCCGCAGTATTTT
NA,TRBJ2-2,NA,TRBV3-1,CASSQIGRTGGELFF,TGTGCCAGCAGCCAGATCGGCAGGACGGGCGGGGAGCTGTTTTTT
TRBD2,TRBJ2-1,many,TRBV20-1,CSASRTSGYNEQFF,TGCAGTGCTAGCCGGACTAGCGGCTACAATGAGCAGTTCTTC
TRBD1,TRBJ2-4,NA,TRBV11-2,CASSSTPGQAHPDKNIQYF,TGTGCCAGCAGCTCAACACCGGGACAGGCCCACCCAGACAAAAACATTCAGTACTTC
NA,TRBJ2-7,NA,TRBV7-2,CASSLAAAGAPYEQYF,TGTGCCAGCAGCTTAGCGGCGGCAGGGGCCCCCTACGAGCAGTACTTC
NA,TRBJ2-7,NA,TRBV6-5,CASSYPDGYRYEQYF,TGTGCCAGCAGTTACCCGGACGGCTACAGGTACGAGCAGTACTTC
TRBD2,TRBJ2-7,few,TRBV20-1,CSVKGLAGTYEQYF,TGCAGTGTTAAGGGACTAGCGGGGACCTACGAGCAGTACTTC